The present TCR beta chain was sequenced within a study of cytomegalovirus exposure and HLA in healthy donors. Regarding the study as a whole: Being indistinguishable, some V segments were excluded, TRBV6-2 and TRBV6-3 among them. In most subjects, TCR beta sequences reportedly gave accurate predictions of HLA-A and HLA-B alleles.

Sampled while nominally healthy, donors likely had unrecorded immune exposures. It was with 60 Vbeta and 13 Jbeta primers that the PCR ran. Profiled with immunoSEQ multiplex PCR; TCRdb holds only in-frame clones, not every one. The table lists tens of thousands of clones, about 80% of them singletons. Trimming cost V 2 bases and J 4 bases, with 9 bases left between them. CDR1 and CDR2 (germline): ENHRY, SYGVKD. This CDR3 is built from 14 residues. This clone has only one observation. Its antigen is not known. This clonotype was obtained from a woman in her 50s in good health and CMV-seropositive. The genes are TRBV10-3 and TRBJ1-5; the D is unclear. The sequenced material came from PBMCs. This CDR3 is CAISEVSGNQPQHF. The CDR3 nucleotides read TGTGCCATCAGTGAGGTGTCGGGTAATCAGCCCCAGCATTTT.